The rows below give T cell receptor beta chains drawn from one sample of a study of CD8+ T cells in alopecia areata. The method was immunoSEQ multiplex PCR; TCRdb's version includes in-frame clones alone and lacks a portion of them. The table includes over 85,000 clones, roughly three fifths detected once. Material: CD8+ T cells sorted from blood, obtained at week 4, from a patient treated with tofacitinib. These receptors all come from a human donor with alopecia areata. The CDR3 runs from the conserved cysteine through the conserved F or W. Fields, in order: J gene, V gene, clone size, D gene, CDR3 DNA, CDR3 protein. D genes are given only for firm matches. Some rows have no size entry. The others give once, few or many, or a class for an expanded clone.

J: TRBJ2-7
V: TRBV15
size: -
D: -
DNA: TGTGCCACCAGCAGCGGTCGGGGCACCTACGAGCAGTACTTC
CDR3: CATSSGRGTYEQYF

J: TRBJ2-3
V: TRBV28
size: -
D: -
DNA: TGTGCCAGCAGTTCGGGCCTCCAGGGAGATACGCAGTATTTT
CDR3: CASSSGLQGDTQYF

J: TRBJ1-5
V: TRBV27
size: few
D: TRBD1
DNA: TGTGCCAGCAGTACCACAGGGGCGGGGAGTGATAGCAATCAGCCCCAGCATTTT
CDR3: CASSTTGAGSDSNQPQHF

J: TRBJ2-1
V: TRBV29-1
size: -
D: TRBD2
DNA: TGCAGCGTTGCAGCTGTATTGCGGGGGGGCTTAACCTACAATGAGCAGTTCTTC
CDR3: CSVAAVLRGGLTYNEQFF

J: TRBJ2-5
V: TRBV9
size: -
D: TRBD1
DNA: TGTGCCAGCAGCGTCTACGGACAGGGATCCGGGGAGACCCAGTACTTC
CDR3: CASSVYGQGSGETQYF

J: TRBJ2-1
V: TRBV27
size: -
D: -
DNA: TGTGCCAGCAGTTTGATTGAGGCCCCTCACAATGAGCAGTTCTTC
CDR3: CASSLIEAPHNEQFF

J: TRBJ1-2
V: TRBV6-5
size: -
D: TRBD1
DNA: TGTGCCAGCAGTTACCGGACAGGGTACTATGGCTACACCTTC
CDR3: CASSYRTGYYGYTF

J: TRBJ2-7
V: TRBV5-6
size: -
D: TRBD2
DNA: TGTGCCAGCAGCCTGGGAGGGGCCTCCTACGAGCAGTACTTC
CDR3: CASSLGGASYEQYF

J: TRBJ1-5
V: TRBV7-9
size: -
D: -
DNA: TGTGCCAGCAGGGGGGTCTGGGACGTTCATCAGCCCCAGCATTTT
CDR3: CASRGVWDVHQPQHF

J: TRBJ2-3
V: TRBV27
size: -
D: TRBD2
DNA: TGTGCCAGCAGTTTCACTAGCGCTTCTAGCACAGATACGCAGTATTTT
CDR3: CASSFTSASSTDTQYF

J: TRBJ2-7
V: TRBV5-1
size: few
D: -
DNA: TGCGCCAGCAGCCCCTGGATTATTCGACTAGAGACTTACGAGCAGTACTTC
CDR3: CASSPWIIRLETYEQYF

J: TRBJ1-1
V: TRBV30
size: -
D: -
DNA: TGTGCCTGGAGCCTTGCGGACAGCACTGAAGCTTTCTTT
CDR3: CAWSLADSTEAFF

J: TRBJ1-5
V: TRBV4-1
size: once
D: -
DNA: TGCGCCAGCAGCCAAGAGCCAGGAAATCAGCCCCAGCATTTT
CDR3: CASSQEPGNQPQHF

J: TRBJ1-2
V: TRBV29-1
size: -
D: -
DNA: TGCAGCGTTCCCGATAACTATGGCTACACCTTC
CDR3: CSVPDNYGYTF

J: TRBJ2-1
V: TRBV5-1
size: -
D: -
DNA: TGCGCCAGCAGCTTGGATGTCCCATACAATGAGCAGTTCTTC
CDR3: CASSLDVPYNEQFF

J: TRBJ2-7
V: TRBV4-1
size: -
D: -
DNA: TGCGCCAGCAGCCACAAGACAGGCAGCTCCTACGAGCAGTACTTC
CDR3: CASSHKTGSSYEQYF

J: TRBJ2-3
V: TRBV28
size: -
D: TRBD2
DNA: TGTGCCAGCAGCTCCTCCCGACTAGCGGTCACAGATACGCAGTATTTT
CDR3: CASSSSRLAVTDTQYF

J: TRBJ2-1
V: TRBV30
size: -
D: -
DNA: TGTGCCTGGAGTGGGACGGGCTACTACAATGAGCAGTTCTTC
CDR3: CAWSGTGYYNEQFF

J: TRBJ2-3
V: TRBV27
size: -
D: TRBD2
DNA: TGTGCCAGCAGTCTATCGACTAGCGGAGTTGCAGATACGCAGTATTTT
CDR3: CASSLSTSGVADTQYF

J: TRBJ2-2
V: TRBV27
size: -
D: TRBD1
DNA: TGTGCCAGCGGACAGGGCCGGGGAGGCGGGGAGCTGTTTTTT
CDR3: CASGQGRGGGELFF

J: TRBJ1-2
V: TRBV29-1
size: few
D: -
DNA: TGCAGCGTTATATGGTCAGAACTGTATGGCTACACCTTC
CDR3: CSVIWSELYGYTF

J: TRBJ1-1
V: TRBV7-9
size: -
D: -
DNA: TGTGCCAGCAACTTATCTTCAGGGGAGAGGACTGAAGCTTTCTTT
CDR3: CASNLSSGERTEAFF

J: TRBJ1-2
V: TRBV7-9
size: -
D: TRBD1
DNA: TGTGCCAGCAGCTTACCCACCCGGGGGACAGAGGGTTCTCTCTATGGCTACACCTTC
CDR3: CASSLPTRGTEGSLYGYTF

J: TRBJ1-1
V: TRBV27
size: -
D: TRBD1
DNA: TGTGCCAGTTCGACAGGGATGAACACTGAAGCTTTCTTT
CDR3: CASSTGMNTEAFF

J: TRBJ1-5
V: TRBV2
size: few
D: -
DNA: TGTGCCAGCAGTCCGCGGGGGGTGGGCAATCAGCCCCAGCATTTT
CDR3: CASSPRGVGNQPQHF

J: TRBJ1-1
V: TRBV10-3
size: few
D: -
DNA: TGTGCCATCAGTGAGTCGTTATGGCTTGAAGCTTTCTTT
CDR3: CAISESLWLEAFF

J: TRBJ1-2
V: TRBV28
size: -
D: -
DNA: TGTGCCAGCAGTTTTAGAGGGGCGGCGAACTATGGCTACACCTTC
CDR3: CASSFRGAANYGYTF

J: TRBJ2-5
V: TRBV30
size: -
D: -
DNA: TGTGCCTGGAGTGTGATCAGGGCAGAGACCCAGTACTTC
CDR3: CAWSVIRAETQYF

J: TRBJ2-1
V: TRBV4-1
size: -
D: -
DNA: TGCGCCAGCAGCCAAGAGAGGGCCCAGCCTGAGCAGTTCTTC
CDR3: CASSQERAQPEQFF

J: TRBJ2-6
V: TRBV7-9
size: few
D: -
DNA: TGTGCCAGCAGCTTACCGGGAGGCAGGGGATCTGGGGCCAACGTCCTGACTTTC
CDR3: CASSLPGGRGSGANVLTF

J: TRBJ2-3
V: TRBV28
size: -
D: -
DNA: TGTGCCAGCAGCTTACCGCGGTACATCACAGATACGCAGTATTTT
CDR3: CASSLPRYITDTQYF

J: TRBJ1-1
V: TRBV5-4
size: -
D: TRBD1
DNA: TGTGCCAGCAGCCTCCGGACAGGGAACACTGAAGCTTTCTTT
CDR3: CASSLRTGNTEAFF

J: TRBJ2-3
V: TRBV2
size: few
D: -
DNA: TGTGCCAGCAGGGCCGGGACAACTAGCACAGATACGCAGTATTTT
CDR3: CASRAGTTSTDTQYF

J: TRBJ2-1
V: TRBV7-9
size: -
D: -
DNA: TGTGCCAGCAGCGCGTCAATTGGATCCTACAATGAGCAGTTCTTC
CDR3: CASSASIGSYNEQFF

J: TRBJ1-2
V: TRBV10-3
size: few
D: -
DNA: TGTGCCATCAGTGATTTGGGGGCTTTCGACTATGGCTACACCTTC
CDR3: CAISDLGAFDYGYTF

J: TRBJ2-2
V: TRBV4-3
size: -
D: -
DNA: TGCGCCAGCAGCCCAGGCAACACCGGGGAGCTGTTTTTT
CDR3: CASSPGNTGELFF

J: TRBJ2-7
V: TRBV5-6
size: -
D: -
DNA: TGTGCCAGCAGCAGCCGGACGGCGTCCTACGAGCAGTACTTC
CDR3: CASSSRTASYEQYF

J: TRBJ2-1
V: TRBV15
size: -
D: -
DNA: TGTGCCACCAGCAGGGTGCTAAGGCAGGAGCAGTTCTTC
CDR3: CATSRVLRQEQFF

J: TRBJ1-1
V: TRBV5-4
size: -
D: TRBD1
DNA: TGTGCCAGCAGCTTCCATATAACAGGGGACACTGAAGCTTTCTTT
CDR3: CASSFHITGDTEAFF

J: TRBJ2-2
V: TRBV29-1
size: -
D: TRBD1
DNA: TGCAGCGTTGACGTAGGGGCAGGGGGCTGGACCGGGGAGCTGTTTTTT
CDR3: CSVDVGAGGWTGELFF

J: TRBJ2-3
V: TRBV29-1
size: -
D: -
DNA: TGCAGCGTTGAACCAGGGGAGGCCTTCGCCAATACGCAGTATTTT
CDR3: CSVEPGEAFANTQYF

J: TRBJ2-3
V: TRBV18
size: few
D: -
DNA: TGTGCCAGCTCACCAGGGGGGTCCACCACAGATACGCAGTATTTT
CDR3: CASSPGGSTTDTQYF

J: TRBJ1-1
V: TRBV4-1
size: -
D: -
DNA: TGCGCCAGCAGCCACGGACGGGCGAACACTGAAGCTTTCTTT
CDR3: CASSHGRANTEAFF

J: TRBJ2-3
V: TRBV4-1
size: -
D: -
DNA: TGCGCCAGCAGCCAAGTGACGGGGCGGGCAGATACGCAGTATTTT
CDR3: CASSQVTGRADTQYF

J: TRBJ1-4
V: TRBV19
size: few
D: -
DNA: TGTGCCAGTACGGAACAACTAAATGAAAAACTGTTTTTT
CDR3: CASTEQLNEKLFF